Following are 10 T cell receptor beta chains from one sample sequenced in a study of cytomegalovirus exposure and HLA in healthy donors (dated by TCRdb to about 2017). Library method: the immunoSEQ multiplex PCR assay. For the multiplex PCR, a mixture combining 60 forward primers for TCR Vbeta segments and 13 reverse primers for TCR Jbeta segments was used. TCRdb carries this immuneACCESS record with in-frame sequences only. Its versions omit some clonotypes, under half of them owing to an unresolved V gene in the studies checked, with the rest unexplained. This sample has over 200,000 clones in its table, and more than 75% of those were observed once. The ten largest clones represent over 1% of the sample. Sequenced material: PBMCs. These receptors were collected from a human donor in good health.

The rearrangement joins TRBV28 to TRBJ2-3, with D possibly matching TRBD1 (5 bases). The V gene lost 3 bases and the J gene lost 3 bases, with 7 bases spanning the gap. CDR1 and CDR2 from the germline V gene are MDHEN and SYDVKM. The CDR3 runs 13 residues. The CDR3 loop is CASSFQGTDTQYF. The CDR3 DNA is TGTGCCAGCAGTTTCCAGGGAACAGATACGCAGTATTTT.

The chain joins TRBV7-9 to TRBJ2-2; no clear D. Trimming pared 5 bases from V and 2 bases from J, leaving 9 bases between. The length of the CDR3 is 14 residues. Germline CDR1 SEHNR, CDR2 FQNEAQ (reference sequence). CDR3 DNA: TGTGCCAGCAGCACCGCCAGTAACACCGGGGAGCTGTTTTTT. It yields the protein CASSTASNTGELFF.

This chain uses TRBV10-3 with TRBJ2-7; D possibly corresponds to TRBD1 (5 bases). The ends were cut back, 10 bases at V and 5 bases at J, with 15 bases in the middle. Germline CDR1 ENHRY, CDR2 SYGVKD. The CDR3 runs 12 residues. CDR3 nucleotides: TGTGCCACCCAGGACATGCTTCACGAGCAGTACTTC. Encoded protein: CATQDMLHEQYF.

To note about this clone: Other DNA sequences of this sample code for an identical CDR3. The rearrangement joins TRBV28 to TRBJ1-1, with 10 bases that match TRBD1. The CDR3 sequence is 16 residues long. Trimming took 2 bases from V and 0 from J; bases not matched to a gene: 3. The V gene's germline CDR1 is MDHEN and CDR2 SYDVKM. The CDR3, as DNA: TGTGCCAGCAGTTTAGCCGGGACAGGGGTGAACACTGAAGCTTTCTTT. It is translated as CASSLAGTGVNTEAFF.

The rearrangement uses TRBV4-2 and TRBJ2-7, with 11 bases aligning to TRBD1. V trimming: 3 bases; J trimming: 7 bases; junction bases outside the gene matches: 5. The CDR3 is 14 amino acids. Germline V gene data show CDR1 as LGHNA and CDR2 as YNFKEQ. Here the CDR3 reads CASSQKGQGEEQYF. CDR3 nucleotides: TGTGCCAGCAGCCAGAAGGGACAGGGGGAAGAGCAGTACTTC.

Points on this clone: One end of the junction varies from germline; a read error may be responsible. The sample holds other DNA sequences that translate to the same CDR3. CDR3 sequence: CASSYEAGNLYNEQFF. The CDR3 coding sequence is TGCGCCAGCAGTTACGAGGCGGGCAACCTGTACAATGAGCAGTTCTTC. The chain has TRBV6-6 and TRBJ2-1; possible D gene TRBD2, 5 bases. Per germline, CDR1 MNHNY and CDR2 SVGAGI (reference sequence). The CDR3 spans 16 residues.

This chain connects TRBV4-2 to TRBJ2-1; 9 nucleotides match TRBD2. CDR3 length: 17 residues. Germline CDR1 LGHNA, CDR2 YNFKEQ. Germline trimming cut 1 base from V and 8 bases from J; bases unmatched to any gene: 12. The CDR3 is CASSQVPGTSIRDEQFF. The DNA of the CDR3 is TGTGCCAGCAGCCAAGTCCCCGGGACTAGCATTCGAGATGAGCAGTTCTTC.

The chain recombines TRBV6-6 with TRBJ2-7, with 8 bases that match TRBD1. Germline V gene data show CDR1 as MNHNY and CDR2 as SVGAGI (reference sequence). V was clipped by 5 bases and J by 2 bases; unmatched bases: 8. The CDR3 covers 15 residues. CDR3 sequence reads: CASSQDRGHAYEQYF. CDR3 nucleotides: TGTGCCAGCAGTCAAGACAGGGGTCACGCCTACGAGCAGTACTTC.

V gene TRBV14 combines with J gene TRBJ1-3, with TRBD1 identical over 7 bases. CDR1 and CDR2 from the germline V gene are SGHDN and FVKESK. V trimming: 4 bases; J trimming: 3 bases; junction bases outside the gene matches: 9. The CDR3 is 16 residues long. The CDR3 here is CASSRRQGTLGNTIYF. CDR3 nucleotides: TGTGCCAGCAGCCGAAGACAGGGAACTCTTGGAAACACCATATATTTT.

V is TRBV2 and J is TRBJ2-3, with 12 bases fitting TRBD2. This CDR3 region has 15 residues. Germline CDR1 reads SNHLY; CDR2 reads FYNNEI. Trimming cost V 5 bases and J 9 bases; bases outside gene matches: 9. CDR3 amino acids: CASSSLAGGPVTQYF. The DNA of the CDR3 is TGTGCCAGCAGTTCTCTAGCGGGAGGGCCGGTAACGCAGTATTTT.